What follows are 5 T cell receptor beta chains derived from one specimen sequenced in a study of human T cells and chemical hapten exposure. Stated time point: patch test 3, about 24 weeks after DPC sensitization. Treatment defined: therapeutic diphenylcyclopropenone sensitization with weekly scalp DPC. TCRdb itself ran the RACE reads through MiXCR, one entry per CDR3 protein. The data show under 200,000 distinct CDR3 sequences, with roughly a quarter seen just once and roughly 2% held by the top ten. The sequenced sample was whole blood, obtained in connection with sensitization to the hapten diphenylcyclopropenone (DPC). Every receptor here comes from a woman between 18 and 29 years old with alopecia areata. Some clones in this sample may be carry-over from other donors' samples.

This clonotype was counted between two and nine times. This rearrangement joins TRBV10-3 to TRBJ1-5; 9 bases are shared with TRBD1. Germline V gene lookup returns CDR1 ENHRY and CDR2 SYGVKD. CDR3 size: 13 residues. The trim removed 10 bases at V and 5 bases at J, leaving 6 bases unmatched. DNA of the CDR3: TGTGCCAGCCGGACAGGGGACCATCAGCCCCAGCATTTT. Translation: CASRTGDHQPQHF.

This rearrangement joins TRBV20-1 to TRBJ2-3; D is unclear. Germline V gene lookup returns CDR1 DFQATT and CDR2 SNEGSKA (reference sequence). This CDR3 is built from 14 residues. Trimming took 1 base from V and 0 from J, leaving 8 bases between them. CDR3 protein: CSARVVSSTDTQYF. The CDR3 coding sequence is TGCAGTGCTAGAGTTGTCAGTAGCACAGATACGCAGTATTTT.

CDR3 region: CASSELYGELFF. The DNA of the CDR3 is TGCGCCAGCAGTGAGCTGTACGGGGAGCTGTTTTTT. The chain combines TRBV10-2 with TRBJ2-2; D is unclear. CDR1 and CDR2 (germline): WSHSY, SAAADI. The CDR3 is made up of 12 amino acids. V was pared by 2 bases and J by 7 bases, with 5 bases between.

This clonotype was seen more than once but under ten times. The chain couples TRBV2 to TRBJ2-3; 9 nucleotides match TRBD1. V lost 6 bases, J lost 14 bases, and 18 bases stayed unmatched. Germline CDR1 reads SNHLY; CDR2 reads FYNNEI. CDR3 length: 15 residues. CDR3 nucleotides: TGTGCCAGCAGCCTGACGGGACAGGGCTCTTTTTCGGGGTATTTT. It yields the protein CASSLTGQGSFSGYF.

Only a few counts were recorded for this clonotype. This rearrangement joins TRBV6-2 or TRBV6-3 to TRBJ1-2; D is uncertain. The CDR3 is 13 residues long. In germline, CDR1 is MNHEY, CDR2 SVGEGT. Trimming pared 5 bases from V and 8 bases from J, leaving 15 bases between. The CDR3 here is CASSPQALGGYTF. In nucleotides, the CDR3 is TGTGCCAGCAGTCCCCAGGCTTTGGGCGGCTACACCTTC.